This T cell receptor beta chain was retrieved from a study of blood T cell repertoires in COVID-19. The wider study: Samples representing acute and convalescent COVID-19 were sourced from the United States, Italy and Spain. PBMCs, B-cell-depleted T cells, or T cells were the source of the cDNA or gDNA that made up the material.

CDR1 is SQVTM, CDR2 ANQGSEA, per germline. CDR3 length equals 13 residues. V lost 4 bases, J lost 6 bases, and 16 bases lay in between. TCRdb's copy holds only in-frame clones and misses some; the assay was immunoSEQ multiplex PCR. The sample has 470,000 or so clones, around 89% seen once. This chain links TRBV29-1 with TRBJ2-7, with D maybe TRBD1 (6 bases). The clonotype originates from a woman in her thirties with acute or convalescent COVID-19. Sequencing was done on a sample of peripheral blood. The CDR3 DNA reads TGCAGCGTTGGGGCAGGGGCGGTAGGCGAGCAGTACTTC. Translation gives CSVGAGAVGEQYF.